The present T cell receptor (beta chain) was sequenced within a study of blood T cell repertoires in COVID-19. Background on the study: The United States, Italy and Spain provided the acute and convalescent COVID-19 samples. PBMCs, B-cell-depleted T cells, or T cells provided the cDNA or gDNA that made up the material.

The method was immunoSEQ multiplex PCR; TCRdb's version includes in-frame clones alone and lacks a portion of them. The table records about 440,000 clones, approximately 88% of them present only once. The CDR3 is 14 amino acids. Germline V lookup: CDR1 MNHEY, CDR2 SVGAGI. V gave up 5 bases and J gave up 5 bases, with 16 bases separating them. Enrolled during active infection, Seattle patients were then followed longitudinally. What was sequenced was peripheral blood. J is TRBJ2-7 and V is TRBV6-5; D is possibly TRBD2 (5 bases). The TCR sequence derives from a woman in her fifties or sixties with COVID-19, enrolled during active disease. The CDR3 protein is CASSQDGLGDEQYF. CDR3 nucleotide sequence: TGTGCCAGCAGTCAGGACGGGCTCGGGGACGAGCAGTACTTC.